This entry features one T cell receptor beta chain sequence. This specimen comes from a study of blood T cells in healthy people across ages. Sample-barcoded 5' priming and a J-beta primer mix drove a second PCR of about 6 to 11 cycles. TCRdb recomputed calls from the 5' RACE reads with MiXCR, one row per CDR3 protein. The data show roughly 1,800,000 distinct CDR3 sequences, about 50% seen once. This CDR3 spans 15 amino acids. The germline V gene has CDR1 SGHNT and CDR2 YENEEA. With 1 base removed from V and 4 bases from J, the gap between germline ends came to 10 bases. The clonotype comes from a woman in her thirties or forties in good health. The rearrangement joins TRBV11-3 to TRBJ2-2; tentative D call: TRBD2 (6 bases). The specimen was blood. This CDR3 is CASSLGGASTGELFF. DNA of the CDR3: TGTGCCAGCAGCTTAGGCGGGGCCTCCACCGGGGAGCTGTTTTTT.